The 15 T cell receptor beta chains reported below all come from one sample, sequenced in a study of radiation and T cells in renal cell carcinoma. Method: immunoSEQ multiplex PCR; TCRdb's copy keeps in-frame clones and lacks some. Here the sample spans around 78,000 clones, about 89% being singletons. The sample's time point: blood 4 weeks post-SBRT, at nephrectomy. Noted treatment: 15 Gy SBRT to primary tumor, nephrectomy 4 weeks later. The source material was blood, sampled from a patient whose treatment included radiotherapy and nephrectomy. These TCRs come from a woman between 65 and 79 years old with renal cell carcinoma.

This clone was detected once. The genes are TRBV20-1 and TRBJ1-2; a possible D gene is TRBD1 (5 bases). Germline V gene data show CDR1 as DFQATT and CDR2 as SNEGSKA (reference sequence). CDR3 length: 10 amino acids. The CDR3 protein is CSGADYGYTF. The CDR3, as DNA: TGCAGCGGGGCGGACTATGGCTACACCTTC.

V is TRBV4-3 and J is TRBJ1-1; D not certain. Trimming pared 1 base from V and 4 bases from J, leaving 13 bases between. The germline V gene encodes CDR1 LGHNA and CDR2 YSLEER. There are 15 residues in the CDR3. CDR3 amino acids: CASSQAGRVGTEAFF. In nucleotides, the CDR3 is TGCGCCAGCAGCCAAGCTGGACGAGTCGGCACTGAAGCTTTCTTT.

The chain combines TRBV4-1 with TRBJ1-2, with TRBD1 as a possible D gene (5 bases). The germline gives CDR1 MGHRA, CDR2 YSYEKL. Trimming took 3 bases from V and 5 from J, leaving 13 bases between them. The CDR3 is made up of 14 amino acids. The CDR3 sequence is CASSQVRDAYGYTF. The CDR3 region has the DNA TGCGCCAGCAGCCAGGTTCGGGACGCTTATGGCTACACCTTC.

In its sample, this clone was seen once. V and J are TRBV9 and TRBJ2-5; D might be TRBD2 (7 bases). The CDR3 is 15 residues long. CDR1 and CDR2 (germline): SGDLS, YYNGEE. The V end was cut by 4 bases, the J end by 5 bases, with 18 bases between. DNA for the CDR3: TGTGCCAGCAGCCGTATCGGGGGGCCTTCCGAGACCCAGTACTTC. It is translated as CASSRIGGPSETQYF.

The gene calls are TRBV6-1 and TRBJ1-2; 8 bases agree with TRBD1. The V segment lost 3 bases and the J segment 4 bases; nucleotides outside the gene matches: 7. Germline V gene lookup returns CDR1 MNHNS and CDR2 SASEGT. The CDR3 is 15 amino acids. CDR3 amino acids: CASSESGGVSYGYTF. The CDR3 DNA reads TGTGCCAGCAGTGAGTCAGGGGGCGTCAGCTATGGCTACACCTTC.

This clone was seen a single time. The V gene is TRBV21-1, the J gene TRBJ1-1. TRBV21-1 is a known pseudogene. This CDR3 contains 15 residues. In nucleotides, the CDR3 is TGTGCCAGCAGCAAAGTAGGCAGAGAGAACACTGAAGCTTTCTTT. Its translation: CASSKVGRENTEAFF.

The chain carries TRBV11-3 and TRBJ2-7; 8 positions match TRBD1. Germline CDR1 SGHNT, CDR2 YENEEA. The CDR3 sequence is 14 residues long. V lost 6 bases, J lost 0 bases, and 4 bases stayed unmatched. The CDR3 loop reads CASSSTGASYEQYF. In DNA form, the CDR3 reads TGTGCCAGCAGTTCGACAGGGGCCTCCTACGAGCAGTACTTC.

The chain is built from TRBV19 and TRBJ2-3, with D hard to call. V was pared by 3 bases and J by 2 bases, with 12 bases between. The CDR3 covers 15 residues. CDR1 and CDR2 from the germline V gene are LNHDA and SQIVND (reference sequence). As DNA, the CDR3 is TGTGCCAGTAGTATCTCCGGGCGGCCCACAGATACGCAGTATTTT. It encodes CASSISGRPTDTQYF.

The chain links TRBV28 to TRBJ2-1; 8 bases match TRBD2. Unmatched junction bases numbered 13, after V lost 6 bases and J lost 0 bases. This CDR3 comprises 18 residues. CDR1 is MDHEN, CDR2 SYDVKM, per germline. This chain's CDR3 is CASRTLYSGDTSYNEQFF. The DNA of the CDR3 is TGTGCCAGCAGGACCCTATATAGCGGGGACACCTCCTACAATGAGCAGTTCTTC.

This clone was recorded once. This chain connects TRBV19 to TRBJ1-6, with a tentative D call TRBD1 (5 bases). The V end was cut by 4 bases, the J end by 7 bases, with 5 bases between. The germline V gene encodes CDR1 LNHDA and CDR2 SQIVND (reference sequence). The CDR3 covers 12 residues. CDR3 sequence: CASSRQNSPLHF. CDR3 DNA: TGTGCCAGTAGTAGACAGAATTCACCCCTCCACTTT. Full variable domain (missing parts from reference TRBV19 and TRBJ1-6): DGGITQSPKYLFRKEGQNVTLSCEQNLNHDAMYWYRQDPGQGLRLIYYSQIVNDFQKGDIAEGYSVSREKKESFPLTVTSAQKNPTAFYLCASSRQNSPLHFGNGTRLTVT.

The chain uses TRBV6-6 and TRBJ2-5; TRBD2 agrees at 7 bases. CDR1 MNHNY and CDR2 SVGAGI come from the germline V gene (reference sequence). J lost 2 bases, V lost 6 bases, and 0 bases had no gene match. This CDR3 comprises 12 residues. CDR3 protein: CASRGGQETQYF. Here the CDR3 DNA reads TGTGCCAGCAGGGGGGGGCAAGAGACCCAGTACTTC.

The chain recombines TRBV7-2 with TRBJ1-1; D is possibly TRBD1 (5 bases). The ends were cut back, 3 bases at V and 1 base at J, with 18 bases in the middle. The CDR3 loop spans 17 amino acids. From germline, CDR1 is SGHTA and CDR2 FQGNSA. DNA of the CDR3: TGTGCCAGCAGCTTGAGGAGTGCGGGAGACAGGAACACTGAAGCTTTCTTT. Protein product: CASSLRSAGDRNTEAFF.

V gene TRBV11-2 combines with J gene TRBJ1-1; maybe TRBD1 (5 bases). V was pared by 5 bases and J by 0 bases, with 16 bases between. From germline, CDR1 is SGHAT and CDR2 FQNNGV. This CDR3 comprises 16 residues. In DNA form, the CDR3 reads TGTGCCAGCAGCCTGGGGGAAGCCAACTTGAACACTGAAGCTTTCTTT. The encoded protein is CASSLGEANLNTEAFF.

This rearrangement joins TRBV30 to TRBJ2-6; D not resolved. The ends were cut back, 8 bases at V and 0 bases at J, with 11 bases in the middle. The CDR3 is 14 amino acids. Germline values: CDR1 GTSNPN, CDR2 SVGIG (reference sequence). The CDR3 DNA is TGTGCCGCCCCCGGGCTCTCTGGGGCCAACGTCCTGACTTTC. It codes for CAAPGLSGANVLTF.

The V gene is TRBV11-2, the J gene TRBJ1-2; weak D call: TRBD1 (5 bases). The V gene's germline CDR1 is SGHAT and CDR2 FQNNGV. V was trimmed by 1 base and J by 3 bases, leaving 6 bases between them. This CDR3 comprises 13 residues. Written as DNA, the CDR3 is TGTGCCAGCAGCTTAGTCAGGGACTATGGCTACACCTTC. Encoded protein: CASSLVRDYGYTF.